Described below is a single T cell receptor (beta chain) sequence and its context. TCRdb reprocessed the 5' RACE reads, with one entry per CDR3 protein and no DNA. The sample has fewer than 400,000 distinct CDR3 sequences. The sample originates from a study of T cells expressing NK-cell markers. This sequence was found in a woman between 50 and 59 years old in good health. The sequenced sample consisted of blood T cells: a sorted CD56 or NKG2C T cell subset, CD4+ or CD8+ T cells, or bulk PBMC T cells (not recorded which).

The CDR3 loop reads CATSDPGGVKADTQYF. The V and J genes are TRBV24-1 and TRBJ2-3; absent DNA, TCRdb's TRBD1 call cannot be checked. CDR1 KGHDR and CDR2 SFDVKD come from the germline V gene. This CDR3 region has 16 residues.